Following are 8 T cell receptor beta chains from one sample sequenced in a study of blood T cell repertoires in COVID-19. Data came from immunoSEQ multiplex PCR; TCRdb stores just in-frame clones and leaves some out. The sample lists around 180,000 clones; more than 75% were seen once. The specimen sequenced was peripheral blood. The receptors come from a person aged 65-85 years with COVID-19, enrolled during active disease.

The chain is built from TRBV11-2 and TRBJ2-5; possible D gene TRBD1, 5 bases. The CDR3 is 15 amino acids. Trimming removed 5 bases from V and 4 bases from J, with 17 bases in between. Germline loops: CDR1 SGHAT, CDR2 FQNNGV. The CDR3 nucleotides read TGTGCCAGCAGCCCCCGGACGAATCAGGGAGAGACCCAGTACTTC. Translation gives CASSPRTNQGETQYF.

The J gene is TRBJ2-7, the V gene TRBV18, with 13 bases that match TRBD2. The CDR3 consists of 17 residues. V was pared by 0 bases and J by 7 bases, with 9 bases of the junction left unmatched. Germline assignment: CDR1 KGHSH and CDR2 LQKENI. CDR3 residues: CASSPPGLAGTMGEQYF. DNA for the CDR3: TGTGCCAGCTCACCACCGGGACTAGCGGGAACAATGGGGGAGCAGTACTTC.

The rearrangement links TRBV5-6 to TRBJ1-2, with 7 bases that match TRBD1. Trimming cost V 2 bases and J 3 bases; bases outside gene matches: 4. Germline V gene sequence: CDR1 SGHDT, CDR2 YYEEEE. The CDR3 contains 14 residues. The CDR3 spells CASSFPGQYYGYTF. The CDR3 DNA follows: TGTGCCAGCAGCTTTCCGGGACAGTACTATGGCTACACCTTC.

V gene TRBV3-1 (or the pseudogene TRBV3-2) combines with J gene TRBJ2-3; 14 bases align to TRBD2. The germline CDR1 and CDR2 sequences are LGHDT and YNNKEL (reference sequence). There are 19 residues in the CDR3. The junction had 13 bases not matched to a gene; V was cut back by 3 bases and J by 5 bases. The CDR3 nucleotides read TGTGCCAGCAGCCAGGATCAGGGACTAGCGGGAGAGTGTGGAGATACGCAGTATTTT. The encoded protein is CASSQDQGLAGECGDTQYF.

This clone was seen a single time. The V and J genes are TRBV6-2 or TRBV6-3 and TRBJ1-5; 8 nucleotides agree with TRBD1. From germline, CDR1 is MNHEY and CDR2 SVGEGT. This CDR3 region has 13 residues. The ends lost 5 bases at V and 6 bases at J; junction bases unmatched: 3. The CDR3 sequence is CASSHGQGQPQHF. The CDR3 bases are TGTGCCAGCAGTCATGGACAGGGTCAGCCCCAGCATTTT.

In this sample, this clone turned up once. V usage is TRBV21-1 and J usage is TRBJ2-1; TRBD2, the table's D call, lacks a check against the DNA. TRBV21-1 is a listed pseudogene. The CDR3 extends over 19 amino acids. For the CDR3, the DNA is TGTGCCAGCAGCAGTGTTTGGGGTTCTAGCGGGAGCTCCTACAATGAGCAGTTCTTC. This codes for CASSSVWGSSGSSYNEQFF.

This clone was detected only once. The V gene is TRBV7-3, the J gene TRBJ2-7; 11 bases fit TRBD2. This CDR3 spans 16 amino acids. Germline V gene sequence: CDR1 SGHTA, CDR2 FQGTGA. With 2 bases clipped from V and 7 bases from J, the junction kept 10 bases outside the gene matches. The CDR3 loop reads CASSLQGTSGPAEQYF. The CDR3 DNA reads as TGTGCCAGCAGCTTACAAGGGACTAGCGGTCCCGCGGAGCAGTACTTC.

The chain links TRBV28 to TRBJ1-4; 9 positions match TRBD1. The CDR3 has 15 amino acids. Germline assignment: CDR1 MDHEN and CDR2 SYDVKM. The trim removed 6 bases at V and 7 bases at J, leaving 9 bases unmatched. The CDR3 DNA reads TGTGCCAGCAGCAAGATCGGACAGGGGTTTGAAAAACTGTTTTTT. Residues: CASSKIGQGFEKLFF.